This T cell receptor beta chain was captured by sequencing in a study of OX40 agonist ivuxolimab in advanced cancers. CDR3 length: 14 residues. Germline V gene sequence: CDR1 MGHRA, CDR2 YSYEKL. Trimming shortened V by 5 bases and J by 8 bases, and 16 bases separated the two germline ends. Profiled with immunoSEQ multiplex PCR; TCRdb holds only in-frame clones, not every one. In the table there are 85,000 to 100,000 clones, approximately 90% of which are singletons. The clonotype comes from an adult with an advanced solid tumor such as melanoma, head and neck, liver or kidney cancer. The sample was CD4+ or CD8+ T cells sorted from blood, taken in a trial of the OX40 agonist ivuxolimab. This chain uses TRBV4-1 with TRBJ2-1; D is possibly TRBD2 (5 bases). The CDR3 sequence: CASSSGILEDEQFF. The CDR3 nucleotides are TGCGCCAGCAGCTCCGGGATCCTGGAGGATGAGCAGTTCTTC.